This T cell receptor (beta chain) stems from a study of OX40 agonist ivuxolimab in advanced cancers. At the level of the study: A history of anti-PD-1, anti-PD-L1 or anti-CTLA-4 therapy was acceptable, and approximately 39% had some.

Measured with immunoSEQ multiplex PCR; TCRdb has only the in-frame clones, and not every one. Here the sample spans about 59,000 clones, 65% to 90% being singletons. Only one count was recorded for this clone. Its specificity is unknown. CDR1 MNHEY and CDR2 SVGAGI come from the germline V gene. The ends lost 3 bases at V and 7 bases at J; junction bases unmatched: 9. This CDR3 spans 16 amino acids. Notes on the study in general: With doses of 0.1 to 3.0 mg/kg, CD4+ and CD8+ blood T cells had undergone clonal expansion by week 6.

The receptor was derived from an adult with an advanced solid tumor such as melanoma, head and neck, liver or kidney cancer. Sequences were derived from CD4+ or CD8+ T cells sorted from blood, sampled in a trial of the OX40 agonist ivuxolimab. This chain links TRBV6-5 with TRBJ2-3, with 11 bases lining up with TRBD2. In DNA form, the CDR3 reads TGTGCCAGCAGTTATGGTATAGCGGGAGGGATGAATACGCAGTATTTT. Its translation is CASSYGIAGGMNTQYF.